The clone carrying this T cell receptor beta chain was recorded many times. These data belong to a study of T cells in Graves' hyperthyroidism and ophthalmopathy. Template material for amplifying TCR beta CDR3 regions consisted of RNA transcripts. HTBI primers were used for first-round RT-PCR of the TCR CDR3. TCRdb processed the multiplex PCR reads anew with MiXCR; each CDR3 protein has one entry. There are 540,000 or so distinct CDR3 sequences in the sample; about a sixth occur only once, and under 7.5% lies in the top ten. The material sequenced was blood. The source is a woman in her 30s with Graves' hyperthyroidism.

The CDR3, as DNA: TGTGCCAGCAGTTTATATCCGGCTCCCTCTCTAGCGCCAACCGCTGAGCAGTTCTTC. Residues: CASSLYPAPSLAPTAEQFF. The chain is built from TRBV27 and TRBJ2-1; a weak D match, TRBD2 (6 bases). From germline, CDR1 is MNHEY and CDR2 SMNVEV (reference sequence). CDR3 length: 19 amino acids. V lost 1 base and J lost 9, with 28 bases in between.